Presented here are 14 T cell receptor beta chains from one specimen sequenced in a study of CD8+CD57+ T cells in acquired aplastic anemia. Genomic DNA was employed as the template in profiling TCR beta VDJ and CDR3. TCRdb ran MiXCR on the reads and lists one entry per CDR3 protein. The sample has fewer than 200,000 distinct CDR3 sequences; about three fifths are singletons. The sample was sorted CD4+, CD8+, or CD8+CD57+ T cells (not recorded which) from PBMCs. These receptors all come from a human donor in good health.

This clonotype has a handful of counts. J is TRBJ1-6 and V is TRBV25-1; TRBD1 matches at 7 bases. Germline loops: CDR1 MGHDK, CDR2 SYGVNS. J lost 6 bases, V lost 4 bases, and 9 bases had no gene match. CDR3 length equals 16 residues. The CDR3 protein is CASSGTGPEFNSPLHF. CDR3 nucleotides: TGTGCCAGCAGTGGGACAGGCCCGGAGTTTAATTCACCCCTCCACTTT.

The V call is TRBV7-9, the J call TRBJ2-3; D is ambiguous. Germline V CDR1 and CDR2: SEHNR, FQNEAQ (reference sequence). The ends were cut back, 1 base at V and 0 bases at J, with 11 bases in the middle. CDR3 length: 16 amino acids. CDR3 residues: CASSLDGGISTDTQYF. DNA for the CDR3: TGTGCCAGCAGCTTAGACGGCGGAATCAGCACAGATACGCAGTATTTT. The full variable domain, in which reference TRBV7-9 and TRBJ2-3 provide the parts outside the CDR3, is DTGVSQNPRHKITKRGQNVTFRCDPISEHNRLYWYRQTLGQGPEFLTYFQNEAQLEKSRLLSDRFSAERPKGSFSTLEIQRTEQGDSAMYLCASSLDGGISTDTQYFGPGTRLTVL.

This clonotype occurred many times. This sequence joins TRBV12-3 or TRBV12-4 and TRBJ2-2; D may be TRBD2 (5 bases). This CDR3 is 14 amino acids long. V lost 7 bases, J lost 5 bases, and 14 bases lay in between. This CDR3 is CASTLGAVTGELFF. The CDR3 DNA follows: TGTGCCAGCACCCTAGGAGCGGTAACCGGGGAGCTGTTTTTT.

The gene calls are TRBV20-1 and TRBJ2-1; TRBD2 is a possible D gene (7 bases). This CDR3 has 16 amino acids. In germline, CDR1 is DFQATT, CDR2 SNEGSKA (reference sequence). Trimming stripped 0 bases from V and 4 bases from J, with 16 bases between. CDR3 sequence reads: CSAREGGPGSYNEQFF. Written as DNA, the CDR3 is TGCAGTGCTAGAGAGGGGGGGCCCGGGTCGTACAATGAGCAGTTCTTC.

This clonotype is a singleton in its sample. Compared with germline, one end of the junction differs, possibly owing to a read error. The V call is TRBV12-3 or TRBV12-4, the J call TRBJ2-5; 8 bases are a match to TRBD1. CDR3 size: 14 residues. The CDR3: CASRPGTGQGTQHF. DNA for the CDR3: TGCGCCAGCAGACCCGGGACAGGCCAAGGGACCCAGCACTTC.

This clonotype was counted ten times or more. The rearrangement links TRBV9 to TRBJ2-7; D is undetermined. This CDR3 contains 14 residues. Trimming took 0 bases from V and 0 from J, leaving 7 bases between them. CDR1 is SGDLS and CDR2 is YYNGEE in the germline V gene. The CDR3 coding sequence is TGTGCCAGCAGCGTAGATAGAAGCTCCTACGAGCAGTACTTC. Its protein is CASSVDRSSYEQYF. The full variable domain, with the rest looked up from reference TRBV9 and TRBJ2-7, is DSGVTQTPKHLITATGQRVTLRCSPRSGDLSVYWYQQSLDQGLQFLIQYYNGEERAKGNILERFSAQQFPDLHSELNLSSLELGDSALYFCASSVDRSSYEQYFGPGTRLTVT.

The chain uses TRBV12-3 or TRBV12-4 and TRBJ2-5; D remains ambiguous. The CDR3 runs to 11 residues. The V end was cut by 6 bases, the J end by 5 bases, with 7 bases between. CDR3 in amino acids: CASSMAETQYF. In nucleotides, the CDR3 is TGTGCCAGCAGCATGGCGGAGACCCAGTACTTC.

Many counts were recorded for this clonotype. The J gene is TRBJ2-7, the V gene TRBV5-5; the D is unclear. CDR1 is SGHKS and CDR2 is YYEKEE in the germline V gene (reference sequence). The CDR3 contains 14 residues. With 0 bases removed from V and 2 bases from J, the gap between germline ends came to 9 bases. The CDR3 region has the DNA TGTGCCAGCAGCTTGGCCGGACCGCCCTACGAGCAGTACTTC. It is translated as CASSLAGPPYEQYF.

The gene calls are TRBV5-1 and TRBJ2-3, with 13 bases lining up with TRBD2. The CDR3 runs to 17 residues. J gave up 1 base and V 6 bases, and 8 bases lay outside the gene matches. Germline CDR1 reads SGHRS; CDR2 reads YFSETQ. The CDR3 spells CASTLGGTSGGTDTQYF. The CDR3 DNA sequence: TGCGCCAGCACCCTGGGCGGGACTAGCGGGGGCACAGATACGCAGTATTTT.

The chain carries TRBV5-1 and TRBJ2-5; D ambiguous. From germline, CDR1 is SGHRS and CDR2 YFSETQ. The germline V and J ends were trimmed by 0 bases and 5 bases, with 11 bases remaining between them. The CDR3 loop spans 14 amino acids. Here the CDR3 DNA reads TGCGCCAGCAGCTTGGAGACCCTAGGGGAGACCCAGTACTTC. Its protein product is CASSLETLGETQYF. Full variable domain (rest looked up from reference TRBV5-1 and TRBJ2-5): KAGVTQTPRYLIKTRGQQVTLSCSPISGHRSVSWYQQTPGQGLQFLFEYFSETQRNKGNFPGRFSGRQFSNSRSEMNVSTLELGDSALYLCASSLETLGETQYFGPGTRLLVL.

The table lists this clonotype with a few counts. The chain recombines TRBV20-1 with TRBJ2-7, with 8 bases that match TRBD2. V lost 0 bases to trimming and J lost 1 base; unmatched junction nucleotides: 5. CDR3 size: 15 residues. Germline V gene sequence: CDR1 DFQATT, CDR2 SNEGSKA (reference sequence). This chain's CDR3 is CSARDWAGGSYEQYF. For the CDR3, the DNA is TGCAGTGCTAGAGATTGGGCGGGAGGTTCCTACGAGCAGTACTTC.

Many counts were recorded for this clonotype. This rearrangement joins TRBV5-1 to TRBJ1-1; D may be TRBD1 (6 bases). The CDR3 consists of 14 residues. Looked up from germline, CDR1 is SGHRS and CDR2 is YFSETQ. V was trimmed by 3 bases and J by 5 bases, leaving 14 bases between them. The CDR3 DNA follows: TGCGCCAGCAGCTCGGGACAAGGAGCTACTGAAGCTTTCTTT. Amino acid sequence: CASSSGQGATEAFF.

This clonotype occurred many times. CDR3 sequence reads: CASSLDSGANVLTF. Here the CDR3 DNA reads TGTGCCAGCAGTTTGGACTCTGGGGCCAACGTCCTGACTTTC. This chain uses TRBV12-3 or TRBV12-4 with TRBJ2-6; the D is unclear. V lost 3 bases to trimming and J lost 0 bases, with 3 bases between them. This CDR3 spans 14 amino acids.

This clonotype has just a few counts. The V gene is TRBV7-4, the J gene TRBJ2-7; 8 bases agree with TRBD2. This CDR3 region has 16 residues. Germline-derived CDR1 and CDR2 are SGHVT and SQSDAQ. J was trimmed by 2 bases and V by 2 bases; bases with no gene match: 8. Here the CDR3 reads CASSLPAGAPPYEQYF. DNA for the CDR3: TGTGCCAGCAGCTTACCAGCGGGAGCGCCGCCCTACGAGCAGTACTTC.